The source of this T cell receptor (beta chain) is a study of B cell selection in AIRE deficiency (dated by TCRdb to 2018 to 2020). For the study in its entirety: Researchers compared the TCRbeta repertoires of sorted blood CD4+ conventional T cells and regulatory T cells from AIRE-deficient patients with the corresponding repertoires from healthy controls. The TCR-sequenced cohort comprised about five AIRE-deficient APECED patients and about five healthy control donors.

This clone occurred once. Its antigen specificity is not known. Within one base of it there is no much larger clone, and no base qualities were kept. The investigation overall reported the following: Of roughly 3,600 shared Treg TCRbeta sequences, more than 30% were shared only among healthy donors and less than 10% only among patients, suggesting less efficient Treg selection without AIRE. Shared Treg sequences had shorter CDR3s, which reflects a bias toward rearrangements containing few non-templated nucleotide insertions. About 33% of the Treg TCRbeta sequences shared among healthy donors were detected in patient Tconv cells, suggesting that Treg-biased clones are diverted into the Tconv compartment. Tconv and Treg cells from AIRE-deficient patients showed TCRBV gene usage, CDR3 length and TCR diversity similar to those of healthy donors. Sequencing covered only TCRbeta chains, and 36.6% of shared healthy-donor Treg sequences were also present in healthy Tconv, possibly due to differing TCRalpha chains.

The germline V gene provides CDR1 SGHRS and CDR2 YFSETQ. V is cut by 2 bases and J by 4 bases, and the space between the germline ends is 11 bases. Its CDR3 holds 14 amino acids, cysteine through phenylalanine. The retained sequence is limited to the CDR3, 42 bases, with the frame set at the first base. Regulatory T cells were sorted as cells that were CD4+CD25hiCD127low/negative. The healthy donors who provided the control samples were not related to the patients. Sorting of Tconv and Treg cells intended for TCRbeta sequencing was performed on a FACSAria flow cytometer. Sorted cells were collected in 5-ml round-bottom polystyrene tubes, and dry cell pellets were stored frozen at -80 degrees C prior to sequencing. The immunoSEQ platform was used for TCRbeta chain sequencing. The authors' analysis ran thus. When Treg repertoires were pooled, patients gave 60,000 or so distinct TCRbeta sequences, while healthy donors gave 9.56x10^4. Treg TCRbeta sequences found in two or more individuals were defined as public, and these public Treg TCRbeta sequences were then searched for in Tconv repertoires. Group differences were tested with Mann-Whitney U tests and Bonferroni-Dunn correction in GraphPad Prism 7.03. TCRdb took over this immuneACCESS table, retaining in-frame rearrangements with V and J assigned. Such tables are incomplete; in checked studies, under half of the missing clones stem from an unresolved V gene, and the remainder is unexplained. V and J calls and clone size are copied from that table; D and trimming were computed from the DNA. The sample profile shows 20,000 to 25,000 clones; around 90% of them were found once. The biggest ten clones account for roughly 1.3% of the sample.

The chain couples TRBV5-1 to TRBJ2-3; a weak D assignment points to TRBD1 (5 bases agree). Sequencing used CD4+CD25+ Tregs sorted from PBMCs. The receptor comes from a human donor in good health. The CDR3 here reads CASSLRGGADTQYF. The DNA sequence reads TGCGCCAGCAGCTTAAGGGGTGGGGCAGATACGCAGTATTTT.